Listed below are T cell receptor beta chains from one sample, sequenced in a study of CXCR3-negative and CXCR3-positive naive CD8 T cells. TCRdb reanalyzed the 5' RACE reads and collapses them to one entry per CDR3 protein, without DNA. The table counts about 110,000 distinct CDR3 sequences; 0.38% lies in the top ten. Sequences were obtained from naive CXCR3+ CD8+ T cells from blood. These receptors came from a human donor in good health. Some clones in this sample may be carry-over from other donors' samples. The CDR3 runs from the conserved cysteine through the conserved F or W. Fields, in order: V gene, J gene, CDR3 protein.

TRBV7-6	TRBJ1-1	CASSSGQGMNTEAFF
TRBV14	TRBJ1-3	CASSRDYSGNTIYF
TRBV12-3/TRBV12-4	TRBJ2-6	CASSLVGNSGANVLTF
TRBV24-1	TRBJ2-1	CATSDPDSGEQFF
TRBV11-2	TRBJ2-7	CATKGGIESYEQYF
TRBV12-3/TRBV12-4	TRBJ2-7	CASSLSPHLSREQYF
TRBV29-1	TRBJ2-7	CSVAYTRRDEQYF
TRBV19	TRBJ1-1	CASSIGSLNTEAFF
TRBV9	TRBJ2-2	CASSGAGTGELFF
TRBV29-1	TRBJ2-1	CSVERANEQFF
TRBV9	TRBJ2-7	CASSPTGTGEQYF
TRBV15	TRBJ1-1	CAISFGTEAFF
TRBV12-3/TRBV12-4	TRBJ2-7	CASSTDRGAYEQYF
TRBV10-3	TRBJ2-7	CAISEGRVDEQYF
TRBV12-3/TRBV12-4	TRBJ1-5	CAGSLGGGQPQHF
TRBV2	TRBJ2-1	CASSKGKAHNEQFF
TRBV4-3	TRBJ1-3	CASSQGRDSGNTIYF
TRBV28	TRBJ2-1	CASSLARQGADEQFF
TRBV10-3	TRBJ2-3	CAISGSLGDTQYF
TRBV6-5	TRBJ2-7	CASSYSSQGEQYF
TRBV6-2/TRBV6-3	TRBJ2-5	CASSYSKGTQYF
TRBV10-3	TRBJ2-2	CAIPGGTPGTGELFF
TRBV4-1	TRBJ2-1	CASSQRGGYNEQFF
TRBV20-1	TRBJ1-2	CSAREEGGYGYTF
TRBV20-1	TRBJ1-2	CSASHSEGGIFGYGYTF
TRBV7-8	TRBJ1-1	CASSAWGGMGTEAFF
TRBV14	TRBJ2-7	CASRFTGSSSYEQYF
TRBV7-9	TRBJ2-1	CASSLLLAGDHEQFF
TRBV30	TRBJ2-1	CAWSVLAEYNEQFF
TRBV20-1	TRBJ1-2	CSAHETGTMTNYGYTF
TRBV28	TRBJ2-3	CASRRGRLTDTQYF
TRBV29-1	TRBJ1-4	CSVETTGMNEKLFF
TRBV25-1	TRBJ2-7	CASSDKTGEEQNF
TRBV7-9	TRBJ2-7	CASSFRDSREQYF
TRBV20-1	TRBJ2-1	CSPIWDNEQFF
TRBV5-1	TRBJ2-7	CASSLSGFAEQYF
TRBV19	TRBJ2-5	CASSRAPQEQETQYF
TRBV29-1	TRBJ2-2	CSVEAATSTVTGELFF
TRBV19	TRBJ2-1	CASIGATSGSSFRDEQFF
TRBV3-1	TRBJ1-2	CASSQEQGIDGYTF
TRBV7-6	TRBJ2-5	CASSLVPQETQYF
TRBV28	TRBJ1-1	CASRPYHDSSEAFF
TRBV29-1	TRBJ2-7	CSVFISQVGYSYEQYF
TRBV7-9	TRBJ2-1	CASSLIGKERPYNEQFF
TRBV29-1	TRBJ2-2	CSVVRAGVETGELFF
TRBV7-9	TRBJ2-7	CASSLAGDYEQYF
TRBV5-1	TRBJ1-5	CASSLAEGQPQHF
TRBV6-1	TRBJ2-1	CASSEGQAYNEQFF
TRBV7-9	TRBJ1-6	CASSLDSPLHF
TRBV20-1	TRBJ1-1	CSARVYTEAFF
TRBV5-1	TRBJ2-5	CASSPLDTQETQYF
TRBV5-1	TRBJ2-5	CASSLDYRTSGGPVQETQYF